Included here is one T cell receptor beta chain sequence, with context. Its cognate antigen is unknown. Germline V CDR1 and CDR2: LNHNV, YYDKDF (reference sequence). This CDR3 contains 15 residues. V lost 0 bases and J 4 bases, leaving 10 bases between the germline ends. These data belong to a study of cytomegalovirus exposure and HLA in healthy donors. Looking at the study overall: An earlier analysis found 100 million or so unique TCR beta sequences from about 190 million T cells.

A multiplex PCR was run with 60 Vbeta primers and 13 Jbeta primers. How the authors handled the data: Approximately 11 million of the approximately 80 million unique TCR beta chains counted in a later analysis were shared. Only in-frame clones appear in the TCRdb table, and some are missing; sequencing was by immunoSEQ multiplex PCR. Clone size and V and J calls were adopted from that table, with D and trimming inferred from the DNA. The sample lists 210,000 or so clones, 65% to 90% occurring once. Although they were nominally healthy when sampled, donors likely had unrecorded immune exposures. Findings and caveats of the study: In a later analysis, specific HLA alleles were associated with some 16,000 TCR beta sequences at a 0.05 false discovery rate.

This TCR derives from a girl aged 10 to 17 in good health and CMV-seronegative. The chain employs TRBV15 and TRBJ1-5; no reliable D call. The sample comprised PBMCs. The CDR3 DNA is TGTGCCACCAGCAGAGACTCGATTCGGAATCAGCCCCAGCATTTT. It yields the protein CATSRDSIRNQPQHF.